Included here is one TCR beta chain sequence, with context. Its antigen remains unidentified. The CDR3 loop spans 15 amino acids. The ends were cut back, 7 bases at V and 7 bases at J, with 17 bases in the middle. Germline CDR1 reads SGHTA; CDR2 reads FQGNSA. TCRdb itself ran the RT-PCR reads through MiXCR, one entry per CDR3 protein. The data hold hundreds of thousands of distinct CDR3 sequences, with about 12% observed a single time. This sample was taken from a study of response to subunit inactivated influenza vaccine. The study, taken as a whole, reports: Authors suggested each seasonal flu vaccination may recruit only limited numbers of new T cells.

This rearrangement joins TRBV7-2 to TRBJ1-6, with D perhaps TRBD1 (5 bases). Sequencing was performed on PBMCs from blood, taken on the day of vaccination. The receptor was derived from a middle-aged man who received an inactivated influenza vaccine. DNA of the CDR3: TGTGCCAGCACCACCGGGGGTTACCTAAATTCACCCCTCCACTTT. Translating gives CASTTGGYLNSPLHF.